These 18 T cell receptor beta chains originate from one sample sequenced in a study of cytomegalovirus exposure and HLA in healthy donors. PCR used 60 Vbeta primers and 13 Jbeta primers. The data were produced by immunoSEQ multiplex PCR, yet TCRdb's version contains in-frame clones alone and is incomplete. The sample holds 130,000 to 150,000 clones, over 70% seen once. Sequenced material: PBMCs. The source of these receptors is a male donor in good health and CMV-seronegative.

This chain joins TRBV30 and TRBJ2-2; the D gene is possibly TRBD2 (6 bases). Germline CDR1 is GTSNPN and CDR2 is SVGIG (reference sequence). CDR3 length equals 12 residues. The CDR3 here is CGEVRGTGELFF. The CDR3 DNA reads TGTGGGGAGGTGAGAGGCACCGGGGAGCTGTTTTTT. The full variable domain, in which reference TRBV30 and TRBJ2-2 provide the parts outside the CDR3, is SQTIHQWPATLVQPVGSPLSLECTVEGTSNPNLYWYRQAAGRGLQLLFYSVGIGQISSEVPQNLSASRPQDRQFILSSKKLLLSDSGFYLCGEVRGTGELFFGEGSRLTVL.

DNA of the CDR3: TGTGCCAGCAGCCTTAGGGGCGGGGGTCAGTATGGCTACACCTTC. It translates to CASSLRGGGQYGYTF. J is TRBJ1-2 and V is TRBV7-3; D is perhaps TRBD1 (5 bases). Germline V CDR1 and CDR2: SGHTA, FQGTGA. V was pared by 5 bases and J by 5 bases, with 18 bases between. This CDR3 has 15 residues.

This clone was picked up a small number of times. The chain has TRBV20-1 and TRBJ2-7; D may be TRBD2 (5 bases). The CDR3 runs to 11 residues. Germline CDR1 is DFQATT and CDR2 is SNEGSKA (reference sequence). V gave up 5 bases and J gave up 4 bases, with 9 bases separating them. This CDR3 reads CSAGAGYEQYF. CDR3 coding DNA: TGCAGTGCTGGCGCGGGTTACGAGCAGTACTTC.

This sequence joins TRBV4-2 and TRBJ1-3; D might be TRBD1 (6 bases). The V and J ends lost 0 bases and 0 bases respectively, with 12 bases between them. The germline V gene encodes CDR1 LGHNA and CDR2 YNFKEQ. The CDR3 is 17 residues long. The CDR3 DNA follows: TGTGCCAGCAGCCAAGAAGAACAGGGTAGCTCTGGAAACACCATATATTTT. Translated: CASSQEEQGSSGNTIYF.

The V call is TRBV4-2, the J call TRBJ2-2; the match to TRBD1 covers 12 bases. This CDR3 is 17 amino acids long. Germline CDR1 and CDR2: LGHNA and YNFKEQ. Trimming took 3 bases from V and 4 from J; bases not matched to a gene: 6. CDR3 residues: CASSQEGTGGSTGELFF. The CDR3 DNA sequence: TGTGCCAGCAGCCAGGAAGGGACAGGGGGCTCCACCGGGGAGCTGTTTTTT.

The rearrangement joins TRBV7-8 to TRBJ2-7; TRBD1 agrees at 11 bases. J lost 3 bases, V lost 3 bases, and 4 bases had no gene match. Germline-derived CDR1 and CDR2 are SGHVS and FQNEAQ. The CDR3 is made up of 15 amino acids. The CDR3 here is CASSFGQGASYEQYF. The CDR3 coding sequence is TGTGCCAGCAGCTTCGGACAGGGGGCAAGCTACGAGCAGTACTTC.

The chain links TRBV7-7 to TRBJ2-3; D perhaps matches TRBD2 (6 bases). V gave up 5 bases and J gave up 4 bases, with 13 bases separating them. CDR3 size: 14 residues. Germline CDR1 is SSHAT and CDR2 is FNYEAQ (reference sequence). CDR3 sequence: CASSRSTSADTQYF. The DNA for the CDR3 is TGTGCCAGCAGCCGTTCGACTAGTGCAGATACGCAGTATTTT.

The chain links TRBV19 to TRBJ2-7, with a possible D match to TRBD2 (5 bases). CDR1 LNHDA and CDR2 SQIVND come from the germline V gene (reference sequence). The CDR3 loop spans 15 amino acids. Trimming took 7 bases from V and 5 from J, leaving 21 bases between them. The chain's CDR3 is CASKKRGQSINEQYF. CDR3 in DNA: TGTGCCAGTAAAAAGAGAGGGCAGAGTATCAACGAGCAGTACTTC.

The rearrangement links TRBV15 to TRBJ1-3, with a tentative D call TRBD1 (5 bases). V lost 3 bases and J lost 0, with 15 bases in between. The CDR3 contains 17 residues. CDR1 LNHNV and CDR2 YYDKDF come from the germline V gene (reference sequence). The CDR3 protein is CATSRGGGHLSGNTIYF. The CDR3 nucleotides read TGTGCCACCAGCAGGGGAGGTGGACACCTCTCTGGAAACACCATATATTTT.

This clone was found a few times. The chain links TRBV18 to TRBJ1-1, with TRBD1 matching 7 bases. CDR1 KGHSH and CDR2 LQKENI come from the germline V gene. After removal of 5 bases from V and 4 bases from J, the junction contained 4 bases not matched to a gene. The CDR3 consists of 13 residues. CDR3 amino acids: CASSRGRGTEAFF. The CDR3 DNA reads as TGTGCCAGCTCAAGGGGGCGCGGCACTGAAGCTTTCTTT.

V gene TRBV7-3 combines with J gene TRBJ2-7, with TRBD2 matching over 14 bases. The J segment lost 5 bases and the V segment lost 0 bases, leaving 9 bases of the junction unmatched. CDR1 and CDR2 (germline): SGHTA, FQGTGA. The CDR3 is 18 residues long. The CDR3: CASSLTPRGLAGGNEQYF. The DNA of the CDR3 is TGTGCCAGCAGCTTAACCCCCCGTGGACTAGCGGGGGGAAACGAGCAGTACTTC.

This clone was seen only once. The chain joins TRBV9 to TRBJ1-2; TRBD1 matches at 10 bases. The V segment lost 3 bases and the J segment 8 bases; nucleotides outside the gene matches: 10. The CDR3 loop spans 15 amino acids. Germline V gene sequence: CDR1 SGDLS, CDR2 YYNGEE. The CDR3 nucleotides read TGTGCCAGCAGCGACGTCGGGACAGGGGTGGTAGGCTACACCTTC. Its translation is CASSDVGTGVVGYTF.

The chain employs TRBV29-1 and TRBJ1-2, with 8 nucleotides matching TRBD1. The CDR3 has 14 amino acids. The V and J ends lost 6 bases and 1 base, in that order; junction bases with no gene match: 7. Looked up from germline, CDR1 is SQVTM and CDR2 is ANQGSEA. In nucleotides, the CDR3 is TGCAGCGTAGATGGACAGGGCCTTAACTATGGCTACACCTTC. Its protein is CSVDGQGLNYGYTF.

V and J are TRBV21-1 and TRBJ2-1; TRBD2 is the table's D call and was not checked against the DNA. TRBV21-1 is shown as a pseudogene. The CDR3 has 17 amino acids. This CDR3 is CASSPQGAGGPYNEQFF. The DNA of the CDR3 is TGTGCCAGCAGCCCACAGGGAGCGGGGGGTCCTTACAATGAGCAGTTCTTC.

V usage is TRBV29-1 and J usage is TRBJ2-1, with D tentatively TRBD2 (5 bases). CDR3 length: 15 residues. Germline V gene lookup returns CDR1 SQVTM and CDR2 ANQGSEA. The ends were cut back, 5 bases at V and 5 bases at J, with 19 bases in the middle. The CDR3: CSVSTIDNLHNEQFF. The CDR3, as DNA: TGCAGCGTTTCGACTATCGACAACCTACACAATGAGCAGTTCTTC.

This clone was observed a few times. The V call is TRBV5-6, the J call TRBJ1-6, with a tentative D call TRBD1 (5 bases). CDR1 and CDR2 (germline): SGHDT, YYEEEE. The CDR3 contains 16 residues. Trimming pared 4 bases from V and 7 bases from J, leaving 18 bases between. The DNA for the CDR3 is TGTGCCAGCAGCCTCCGCGGTCCAGGGTCAAATTCACCCCTCCACTTT. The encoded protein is CASSLRGPGSNSPLHF. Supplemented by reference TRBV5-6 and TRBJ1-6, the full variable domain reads DAGVTQSPTHLIKTRGQQVTLRCSPKSGHDTVSWYQQALGQGPQFIFQYYEEEERQRGNFPDRFSGHQFPNYSSELNVNALLLGDSALYLCASSLRGPGSNSPLHFGNGTRLTVT.

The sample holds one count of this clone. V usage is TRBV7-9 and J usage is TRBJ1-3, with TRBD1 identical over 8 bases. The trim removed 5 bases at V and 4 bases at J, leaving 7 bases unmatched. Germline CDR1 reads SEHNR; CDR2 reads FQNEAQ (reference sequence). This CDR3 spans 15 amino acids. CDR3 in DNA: TGTGCCAGCAGCATCCCGGACAGGGACGGAAACACCATATATTTT. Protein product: CASSIPDRDGNTIYF. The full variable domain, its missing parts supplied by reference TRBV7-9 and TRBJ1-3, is DTGVSQNPRHKITKRGQNVTFRCDPISEHNRLYWYRQTLGQGPEFLTYFQNEAQLEKSRLLSDRFSAERPKGSFSTLEIQRTEQGDSAMYLCASSIPDRDGNTIYFGEGSWLTVV.

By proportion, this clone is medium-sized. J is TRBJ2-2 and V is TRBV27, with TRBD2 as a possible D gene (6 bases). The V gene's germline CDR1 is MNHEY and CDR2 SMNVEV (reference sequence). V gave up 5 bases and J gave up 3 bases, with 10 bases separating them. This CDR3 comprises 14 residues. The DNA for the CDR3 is TGTGCCAGCAGTCGGGACTCCTACACCGGGGAGCTGTTTTTT. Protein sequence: CASSRDSYTGELFF.